Listed here are 18 T cell receptor beta chains from one sample, sequenced in a study of cytomegalovirus exposure and HLA in healthy donors. 60 Vbeta and 13 Jbeta primers were used in PCR. The assay was immunoSEQ multiplex PCR, and TCRdb's table has in-frame clones only and misses some. The table lists about 200,000 clones. Material for sequencing was PBMCs. Receptors originate from a girl aged 2 to 9 in good health and CMV-seropositive.

The chain employs TRBV30 and TRBJ2-2; no firm D call. Germline V gives CDR1 GTSNPN, CDR2 SVGIG (reference sequence). The CDR3 is 11 residues long. V was pared by 1 base and J by 8 bases, with 5 bases between. As DNA, the CDR3 is TGTGCCTGGAGTGATGCGGGGGAGCTGTTTTTT. Amino acid sequence: CAWSDAGELFF.

The rearrangement links TRBV7-2 to TRBJ2-7; 9 bases agree with TRBD1. V gave up 6 bases and J gave up 2 bases; unmatched junction bases: 2. This CDR3 spans 13 amino acids. From germline, CDR1 is SGHTA and CDR2 FQGNSA. This chain's CDR3 is CASSYRGPYEQYF. DNA of the CDR3: TGTGCCAGCAGTTACAGGGGGCCCTACGAGCAGTACTTC.

The J gene is TRBJ1-2, the V gene TRBV28, with 8 nucleotides matching TRBD1. Germline CDR1 and CDR2: MDHEN and SYDVKM. Unmatched junction bases numbered 8, after V lost 8 bases and J lost 3 bases. This CDR3 region has 14 residues. CDR3: CASVSTTGDYGYTF. As DNA, the CDR3 is TGTGCCAGCGTTAGTACGACAGGGGACTATGGCTACACCTTC.

This chain uses TRBV7-2 with TRBJ2-3, with TRBD2 identical over 7 bases. V was clipped by 2 bases and J by 5 bases; unmatched bases: 7. CDR3 length equals 15 residues. CDR1 is SGHTA, CDR2 FQGNSA, per germline. The CDR3 sequence is CASSLLAGVIDTQYF. CDR3 nucleotides: TGTGCCAGCAGCTTACTGGCGGGAGTAATAGATACGCAGTATTTT.

This rearrangement joins TRBV28 to TRBJ2-5; no clear D gene. The V gene lost 2 bases and the J gene lost 5 bases, with 9 bases spanning the gap. The CDR3 runs to 13 residues. The germline V gene has CDR1 MDHEN and CDR2 SYDVKM. The CDR3 sequence: CASSLTSDETQYF. CDR3 bases: TGTGCCAGCAGTTTAACAAGCGACGAGACCCAGTACTTC.

With respect to this clone: Other DNA variants within this sample encode the same CDR3. The CDR3 protein is CASSLDRGNQPQHF. CDR3 coding DNA: TGTGCCAGCAGTTTAGACAGGGGGAATCAGCCCCAGCATTTT. The chain uses TRBV27 and TRBJ1-5, with 9 bases identical to TRBD1. CDR3 size: 14 residues. CDR1 and CDR2 from the germline V gene are MNHEY and SMNVEV (reference sequence). V dropped 2 bases and J dropped 4; count of bases not matched to a gene: 0.

The chain carries TRBV6-5 and TRBJ1-6, with TRBD1 matching 7 bases. CDR1 is MNHEY and CDR2 is SVGAGI in the germline V gene. The length of the CDR3 is 14 residues. J lost 7 bases, V lost 6 bases, and 6 bases had no gene match. CDR3 in DNA: TGTGCCAGCAGCCATCCGGACAGGAATTCACCCCTCCACTTT. Residues: CASSHPDRNSPLHF.

The J gene is TRBJ2-1, the V gene TRBV7-9; D remains ambiguous. CDR1 and CDR2 from the germline V gene are SEHNR and FQNEAQ (reference sequence). V lost 2 bases and J 4 bases, leaving 12 bases between the germline ends. This CDR3 has 15 amino acids. CDR3 region: CASSLSVVLYNEQFF. CDR3 sequence (DNA): TGTGCCAGCAGCTTATCAGTGGTCTTGTACAATGAGCAGTTCTTC.

The genes are TRBV10-2 and TRBJ1-5; the D is unclear. Germline V gene sequence: CDR1 WSHSY, CDR2 SAAADI. This CDR3 region has 14 residues. V lost 7 bases and J 0 bases, leaving 10 bases between the germline ends. The CDR3 DNA is TGCGCCAGCACAACTACCAATAGCAATCAGCCCCAGCATTTT. Translating it yields CASTTTNSNQPQHF.

The DNA for the CDR3 is TGTGCCAGTAGTATCGACAGCTTCTCCTACGAGCAGTACTTC. Its protein is CASSIDSFSYEQYF. This rearrangement joins TRBV19 to TRBJ2-7; D might be TRBD1 (5 bases). Deletions cut 3 bases from V and 0 bases from J, with 9 bases between. CDR1 is LNHDA, CDR2 SQIVND, per germline (reference sequence). This CDR3 has 14 amino acids. Variable domain in full (rest from reference TRBV19 and TRBJ2-7): DGGITQSPKYLFRKEGQNVTLSCEQNLNHDAMYWYRQDPGQGLRLIYYSQIVNDFQKGDIAEGYSVSREKKESFPLTVTSAQKNPTAFYLCASSIDSFSYEQYFGPGTRLTVT.

The J gene is TRBJ1-1, the V gene TRBV27; TRBD1 might be the D (5 bases). The CDR3 consists of 14 residues. Deletions cut 1 base from V and 8 bases from J, with 14 bases between. Germline CDR1 and CDR2: MNHEY and SMNVEV (reference sequence). The CDR3 DNA reads as TGTGCCAGCAGTTTATTAGGGGCTGGGGTCGAAGCTTTCTTT. It codes for CASSLLGAGVEAFF.

The CDR3 bases are TGTGCCAGCGCCGCCGGGAACTACGAGCAGTACTTC. Translated, it gives CASAAGNYEQYF. V usage is TRBV19 and J usage is TRBJ2-7; possible D gene TRBD2, 5 bases. Trimming shortened V by 9 bases and J by 3 bases, and 12 bases separated the two germline ends. The CDR3 covers 12 residues. Germline assignment: CDR1 LNHDA and CDR2 SQIVND (reference sequence).

The chain employs TRBV28 and TRBJ1-5, with D maybe TRBD1 (6 bases). This CDR3 region has 16 residues. The germline V gene has CDR1 MDHEN and CDR2 SYDVKM. V gave up 2 bases and J gave up 1 base, with 12 bases separating them. CDR3 residues: CASSLEQGGSNQPQHF. The DNA of the CDR3 is TGTGCCAGCAGTTTAGAACAGGGTGGAAGCAATCAGCCCCAGCATTTT. The full variable domain, its missing parts supplied by reference TRBV28 and TRBJ1-5, is DVKVTQSSRYLVKRTGEKVFLECVQDMDHENMFWYRQDPGLGLRLIYFSYDVKMKEKGDIPEGYSVSREKKERFSLILESASTNQTSMYLCASSLEQGGSNQPQHFGDGTRLSIL.

V gene TRBV11-2 combines with J gene TRBJ2-7, with 7 bases lining up with TRBD1. This CDR3 region has 18 residues. Germline CDR1 and CDR2: SGHAT and FQNNGV. Trimming cost V 5 bases and J 6 bases; bases outside gene matches: 22. The CDR3 nucleotides read TGTGCCAGCAGCCCCATTCAACTTCTTCCGGGACAGCCCCTCGAGCAGTACTTC. Translating gives CASSPIQLLPGQPLEQYF.

Turning to this clone: Its ends do not fully match the called genes, so a read error is possible. This specimen includes other DNA sequences encoding the same CDR3. J is TRBJ1-2 and V is TRBV6-1, with TRBD1 matching over 8 bases. Looked up from germline, CDR1 is MNHNS and CDR2 is SASEGT. This CDR3 is 12 amino acids long. CDR3 amino acids: CASSEARGTGSF. CDR3 bases: TGTGCCAGCAGTGAGGCGCGGGGGACAGGAAGCTTC.

This chain uses TRBV6-1 with TRBJ2-5, with D uncertain. The DNA end lines up better with TRBJ2-7; the J call may be wrong. CDR3 size: 14 residues. Germline V gene data show CDR1 as MNHNS and CDR2 as SASEGT. The CDR3 nucleotides read TGTGCCAGCAGTGAATCAAGCCTCCTCTACGAGCAGTACTTC. The encoded protein is CASSESSLLYEQYF.

The chain has TRBV2 and TRBJ2-3; TRBD1 might be the D (5 bases). V was trimmed by 5 bases and J by 0 bases, leaving 9 bases between them. CDR3 length: 14 amino acids. The germline V gene has CDR1 SNHLY and CDR2 FYNNEI. The CDR3 DNA reads TGTGCCAGCAGTAGTCAGGGTAGCACAGATACGCAGTATTTT. This gives the protein CASSSQGSTDTQYF.

The V and J genes are TRBV7-9 and TRBJ2-3, with TRBD1 identical over 9 bases. Germline V gene sequence: CDR1 SEHNR, CDR2 FQNEAQ (reference sequence). CDR3 length: 15 residues. Germline trimming cut 5 bases from V and 1 base from J; bases unmatched to any gene: 4. The CDR3 nucleotides read TGTGCCAGCAGCGAAAGGACAGGGGGCACAGATACGCAGTATTTT. Encoded protein: CASSERTGGTDTQYF.